This is a list of T cell receptor beta chains from one sample in a study of blood T cell repertoires in COVID-19. Profiling relied on immunoSEQ multiplex PCR, and the TCRdb table lists in-frame clones only, not all of them. The sample consists of around 250,000 clones, around four fifths of them appearing once. Source material: peripheral blood. These receptors originate from a man in his 60s who had recovered from COVID-19. CDR3s include the opening cysteine and the closing phenylalanine or tryptophan. A D gene is named only where the DNA matches it firmly. The size field is filled for only some rows; it gives once, few, many or a size class.

D,V,size,J,DNA,CDR3
TRBD2,TRBV5-1,.,TRBJ2-1,TGCGCCAGCAGACCCGGGACTAGCGGCAACAATGAGCAGTTCTTC,CASRPGTSGNNEQFF
TRBD2,TRBV10-3,.,TRBJ2-7,TGTGCCATCAGTGAGTCGACGGGGGGTACCGTGGGCGAGCAGTACTTC,CAISESTGGTVGEQYF
.,TRBV29-1,.,TRBJ2-5,TGCAGCGTTGAGGAGGATTTGGGGGAGACCCAGTACTTC,CSVEEDLGETQYF
TRBD1,TRBV5-1,.,TRBJ2-5,TGCGCCAGCAGCAAAGAGGGGGCGCGGGAGACCCAGTACTTC,CASSKEGARETQYF
TRBD2,TRBV30,few,TRBJ2-1,TGTGCCTGGAGTGCGGGTAGCGGGAGCTACAATGAGCAGTTCTTC,CAWSAGSGSYNEQFF
TRBD1,TRBV3-1/TRBV3-2,.,TRBJ1-2,TGTGCCAGCAGCCCCGGACAGGGGGAAGATGGCTACACCTTC,CASSPGQGEDGYTF
.,TRBV14,.,TRBJ1-1,TGTGCCAGCAGCCAAACCCCAGGGGTCCGTTCTGAAGCTTTCTTT,CASSQTPGVRSEAFF
TRBD1,TRBV15,.,TRBJ1-4,TGTGCCACCAGCAGAGTCAGGGGGCTTCGGGAAAAACTGTTTTTT,CATSRVRGLREKLFF
TRBD1,TRBV6-5,.,TRBJ2-7,TGTGCCAGCGAAGGGACAGGGGCCTACGAGCAGTACTTC,CASEGTGAYEQYF
.,TRBV20-1,.,TRBJ1-1,TGCAGTGCTAGAGACGGTATGAGAGCTTTCTTT,CSARDGMRAFF
TRBD1,TRBV29-1,.,TRBJ1-3,TGCAGCGCCTCGACGGGACAGCCTGGAAACACCATATATTTT,CSASTGQPGNTIYF
.,TRBV28,.,TRBJ2-3,TGTGCCAGCAGTCCCCGTGGCTGGTTAAAGGATACGCAGTATTTT,CASSPRGWLKDTQYF
.,TRBV5-1,once,TRBJ2-3,TGCGCCAGCAGCACGGGACAACACACAGATACGCAGTATTTT,CASSTGQHTDTQYF